This T cell receptor (beta chain) was identified during a study of blood T cell repertoires in COVID-19. Background on the study: Italy, Spain and the United States were the sources of the convalescent and acute COVID-19 samples. T cells, B-cell-depleted T cells, or PBMCs provided the cDNA or gDNA that served as material.

Authors' analysis steps: For nucleated cells, counts were estimated from reference gene primer amplification. Method: immunoSEQ multiplex PCR; TCRdb's copy keeps in-frame clones and lacks some. D and trimming were read from the DNA, whereas the V and J calls and clone size are those reported in that table. The repertoire consists of approximately 100,000 clones, with about 85% occurring once and the leading ten covering about 4%. This CDR3 spans 15 amino acids. From germline, CDR1 is SGDLS and CDR2 YYNGEE. V was trimmed by 0 bases and J by 7 bases, leaving 13 bases between them. Sample: peripheral blood. This sequence was found in a man between 60 and 75 years old with acute or convalescent COVID-19. V usage is TRBV9 and J usage is TRBJ1-4; D is ambiguous. CDR3 sequence: CASSVGVFAGEKLFF. CDR3 nucleotide sequence: TGTGCCAGCAGCGTAGGAGTATTTGCGGGTGAAAAACTGTTTTTT.